This TCR beta chain was sequenced for a study of CD4 T cells in relation to SARS-CoV-2 and coronaviruses (dated by TCRdb to 2020 to 2022). With regard to the full study: A median age of roughly 39 years, with a range of about 21 to 75 years, was recorded for the full convalescent cohort of over ten patients. Of the approximately 12 convalescent patients, 8 were male and 4 were female, and two of the subjects were Hispanic. Using patient-derived lymphoblastoid cell lines, the shared crossreactive spike epitopes were mapped to their HLA restriction. At the level of individual TCR clonotypes, the study evaluated whether memory CD4+ T cells crossreact between the spike proteins of SARS-CoV-2 and those of common cold coronaviruses. Samples from three pre-COVID donors and the naive versus memory experiments were sequenced with the Adaptive Biotechnologies TCR-sequencing kit; other data were Illumina-based. Expansion assays from other donors in the study were sequenced with a different, Illumina-based TCR-beta assay. The paper's findings and limits, for the study overall: In roughly 60% of donors, memory CD4+ clonotypes turned up that crossrecognized SARS-CoV-2 and at least one common cold coronavirus spike. The study was constrained by small numbers of patients and of tested TCRs. Sequencing naive versus memory cells indicated that the assay picks up memory recall responses, not primary responses primed during culture. Crossreactivity analysis centred on spike protein, so crossreactivity against other viral proteins was not assessed. Significantly weaker SARS-CoV-2-driven expansion was shown by crossreactive clones than by monoreactive clones, consistent with antigenic imprinting. Because no donor provided both pre-pandemic and post-infection samples, tracing the source of pre-existing responses was limited.

Per the germline V gene, KGHSH is the CDR1 and LQKENI is the CDR2. V is pared back by 5 bases and J by 7 bases, with 15 bases lying between the germline termini. The CDR3 runs 14 amino acids, cysteine and phenylalanine included. Here the CDR3 DNA is all that survives: 42 bases in frame from base 1. About this clone itself: What this receptor recognizes is not known. Per-base quality was not reported, and no clone a single base away is much larger than it.

Naive and memory CD4+ T cells were separated from cryopreserved PBMCs through CD4 enrichment, which was followed by EasySep naive CD4+ T cell enrichment. PBMCs were isolated from leukapheresis product or whole blood by Ficoll-Paque PLUS gradient centrifugation. PBMCs were either used fresh in the expansion assay or cryopreserved at -140 degrees C. The QIAamp Micro DNA Kit was used to extract genomic DNA from the CD4+ T cells. Uncultured naive and memory CD4+ T cell DNA received deep-resolution immunoSEQ TCR-beta sequencing. On the study's bioinformatics: During preprocessing, nonproductive sequences were removed, as were CDR3s that did not start with C, did not end with F or W, or were shorter than 7 amino acids. Cultured and uncultured naive and memory CD4+ repertoires were searched for previously identified spike- and CEF-reactive CDR3s. After three terminal residues were trimmed from each end, CDR3 homology was quantified as pairwise Levenshtein distance using the stringdist R package. TCRdb took this table from immuneACCESS and kept in-frame rearrangements with V and J called. Such tables lack part of the clones; where checked against another copy, unresolved V genes explain under half of the gap, and the rest is unexplained. V, J and clone size reflect that table, while D and trimming were determined from the DNA. In this sample the table shows about 56,000 clones, under 95% of which occur a single time. The ten largest make up around 0.41% of the sample.

This receptor was identified in an adult with COVID-19. The chain joins TRBV18 to TRBJ1-5, and the D gene may be TRBD1, 5 bases matching. Material: naive CD4+ T cells from PBMCs. The cell subset or site label of this sample denotes: naive CD4+ T cells isolated by negative enrichment. The DNA sequence is given as TGTGCCAGCTCAGAAGTAAACAGGTTCCAGCCCCAGCATTTT. This translates into CASSEVNRFQPQHF.